This T cell receptor (beta chain) was sequenced in a study of human T cells and chemical hapten exposure. Study background: Small differences in pooled library volume mainly drove the variation in TCR yields per sample.

V was shortened by 7 bases and J by 2 bases, with 9 bases between the two germline ends. This CDR3 has 13 amino acids. TCRdb reprocessed the RACE reads via MiXCR and lists one record per CDR3 protein. Altogether some 83,000 distinct CDR3 sequences are present, 9.5% to 12% being singletons, with the ten largest covering 3.5% to 4.5%. This clonotype occurred many times. The antigen is not known. Time point in this sample: patch test 1, 2 weeks after DPC sensitization. Treatment reported: therapeutic diphenylcyclopropenone sensitization with weekly scalp DPC. Regarding the study as a whole: Donors, who had alopecia, may show an immune response that differs from healthy people's.

The material was whole blood, obtained in connection with sensitization to the hapten diphenylcyclopropenone (DPC). J is TRBJ1-5 and V is TRBV12-3 or TRBV12-4; D is unclear. This receptor was obtained from a woman aged 50 to 60 with alopecia areata. Some clones in this sample may be carry-over from other donors' samples. The CDR3: CASTAGGNQPQHF. The CDR3 bases are TGTGCCAGCACGGCCGGGGGCAATCAGCCCCAGCATTTT.